Each of the 2 T cell receptor beta chains below was sequenced from the same sample in a study of shared clonotypes between healthy human individuals (dated by TCRdb to about 2020). Receptor amplification or capture employed the immunoSEQ multiplex PCR assay. Held by TCRdb, this immuneACCESS table contains in-frame sequences only and omits some clones. Under half of the omission traces to an unresolved V gene where checked; the cause of the rest is unknown. The sample table holds a few million clones, of which more than 80% were seen once. In total, the top ten clones hold 0.39% of the sample. The sequenced material came from naive CD4+ T cells from PBMCs. Reading the label with the study, this specimen's cell subset or site is: CD45RA+ positively selected. Every receptor here comes from a man younger than 30 in good health. Some clones in this sample may be carry-over from other donors' samples.

This sequence joins TRBV11-2 and TRBJ2-5, with D unresolved. In germline, CDR1 is SGHAT, CDR2 FQNNGV. This CDR3 is built from 13 residues. The V end lost 6 bases, the J end lost 3 bases, and 11 bases lay between the germline ends. The CDR3 reads CASSKGLEETQYF. CDR3 in DNA: TGTGCCAGCAGTAAAGGGCTAGAAGAGACCCAGTACTTC.

This sequence joins TRBV27 and TRBJ1-1; D unresolved. There are 13 residues in the CDR3. Between the trimmed V and J ends, which lost 4 bases and 3 bases, there was a span of 9 bases. Germline V gives CDR1 MNHEY, CDR2 SMNVEV (reference sequence). CDR3 coding DNA: TGTGCCAGCAGTTCTTTACAATACACTGAAGCTTTCTTT. Its translation: CASSSLQYTEAFF.